The 15 T cell receptor beta chains below all came from one sample that was sequenced in a study of OX40 agonist ivuxolimab in advanced cancers. Clones were sequenced by immunoSEQ multiplex PCR, and TCRdb holds only the in-frame ones, with some missing. The sample yields some 85,000 clones, over 75% seen once. Sequences were derived from CD4+ or CD8+ T cells sorted from blood, sampled in a trial of the OX40 agonist ivuxolimab. The receptors stem from an adult with an advanced solid tumor such as melanoma, head and neck, liver or kidney cancer.

CDR3 protein: CASSFGINLFSYEQYF. The CDR3 DNA is TGTGCCAGCAGCTTCGGCATAAACCTTTTCTCCTACGAGCAGTACTTC. The chain employs TRBV7-2 and TRBJ2-7; D remains unclear. Per the germline V gene, CDR1 is SGHTA and CDR2 is FQGNSA. The CDR3 has 16 residues. With 3 bases removed from V and 0 bases from J, the gap between germline ends came to 15 bases. The full variable domain, rest sourced from reference TRBV7-2 and TRBJ2-7, is GAGVSQSPSNKVTEKGKDVELRCDPISGHTALYWYRQSLGQGLEFLIYFQGNSAPDKSGLPSDRFSAERTGGSVSTLTIQRTQQEDSAVYLCASSFGINLFSYEQYFGPGTRLTVT.

This rearrangement joins TRBV2 to TRBJ2-7; 7 bases fit TRBD1. Germline V CDR1 and CDR2: SNHLY, FYNNEI. CDR3 length equals 15 residues. After removal of 5 bases from V and 0 bases from J, the junction contained 7 bases not matched to a gene. CDR3: CASSTDRASSYEQYF. CDR3 in DNA: TGTGCCAGCAGTACCGACAGGGCGAGCTCCTACGAGCAGTACTTC.

The V and J genes are TRBV5-1 and TRBJ1-2; no definite D call. V dropped 4 bases and J dropped 2 bases, with 12 bases sitting between them. From germline, CDR1 is SGHRS and CDR2 YFSETQ. The CDR3 runs to 14 residues. The CDR3 nucleotides read TGCGCCAGCAGCAGCCTCCGGCTCAACTATGGCTACACCTTC. This translates into CASSSLRLNYGYTF. The full variable domain, in which reference TRBV5-1 and TRBJ1-2 provide the parts outside the CDR3, is KAGVTQTPRYLIKTRGQQVTLSCSPISGHRSVSWYQQTPGQGLQFLFEYFSETQRNKGNFPGRFSGRQFSNSRSEMNVSTLELGDSALYLCASSSLRLNYGYTFGSGTRLTVV.

This chain connects TRBV11-1 to TRBJ2-7; 7 nucleotides match TRBD2. Trimming at V came to 2 bases and at J to 1 base, leaving 11 bases not matched to a gene. There are 17 residues in the CDR3. Germline values: CDR1 SGHAT, CDR2 FQDESV (reference sequence). The chain's CDR3 is CASSLSRSGANSYEQYF. In DNA form, the CDR3 reads TGTGCCAGCAGCTTATCCCGAAGCGGGGCCAATTCCTACGAGCAGTACTTC. The variable domain in full, with the rest retrieved from reference TRBV11-1 and TRBJ2-7, is EAEVAQSPRYKITEKSQAVAFWCDPISGHATLYWYRQILGQGPELLVQFQDESVVDDSQLPKDRFSAERLKGVDSTLKIQPAELGDSAMYLCASSLSRSGANSYEQYFGPGTRLTVT.

The V gene is TRBV5-4, the J gene TRBJ1-3; 8 bases align to TRBD1. J lost 9 bases, V lost 2 bases, and 13 bases had no gene match. In germline, CDR1 is SGHNT, CDR2 YYREEE (reference sequence). CDR3 size: 16 residues. The CDR3 region has the DNA TGTGCCAGCAGCTTCGGGCAGGGGGCGCAGAGGGGCACCATATATTTT. Protein: CASSFGQGAQRGTIYF.

The chain joins TRBV6-5 to TRBJ2-7; TRBD2 is a possible D gene (7 bases). The CDR3 consists of 14 residues. Trimming took off 3 bases at V and 2 bases at J, with 11 bases between the two ends. Germline V gene sequence: CDR1 MNHEY, CDR2 SVGAGI. CDR3 bases: TGTGCCAGCAGTTATCGAGGGGGGGCCTACGAGCAGTACTTC. Translation gives CASSYRGGAYEQYF.

V and J are TRBV19 and TRBJ1-2, with 7 bases lining up with TRBD1. J gave up 8 bases and V 0 bases, and 3 bases lay outside the gene matches. The CDR3 is 13 amino acids. CDR1 is LNHDA and CDR2 is SQIVND in the germline V gene (reference sequence). In DNA form, the CDR3 reads TGTGCCAGTAGTATAGATCGACAGGGAGGCTACACCTTC. Its protein is CASSIDRQGGYTF.

The chain employs TRBV27 and TRBJ2-2; D uncertain. V was clipped by 2 bases and J by 2 bases, with 6 bases between them. Per the germline V gene, CDR1 is MNHEY and CDR2 is SMNVEV (reference sequence). The CDR3 is 14 amino acids. The chain's CDR3 is CASSLRLNTGELFF. DNA for the CDR3: TGTGCCAGCAGTTTACGGCTTAACACCGGGGAGCTGTTTTTT.

The rearrangement uses TRBV6-6 and TRBJ2-1, with 7 bases that match TRBD1. Per germline, CDR1 MNHNY and CDR2 SVGAGI (reference sequence). The ends lost 4 bases at V and 5 bases at J; junction bases unmatched: 8. The CDR3 covers 15 residues. CDR3 sequence reads: CASSSPGQEHNEQFF. CDR3 coding DNA: TGTGCCAGCAGTTCCCCAGGACAGGAGCACAATGAGCAGTTCTTC.

This chain connects TRBV6-1 to TRBJ1-1; TRBD1 matches at 8 bases. V dropped 8 bases and J dropped 5; count of bases not matched to a gene: 7. This CDR3 is 13 amino acids long. From germline, CDR1 is MNHNS and CDR2 SASEGT. CDR3 DNA: TGTGCCAGCTTGATACAGGGGGGGACTGAAGCTTTCTTT. It translates to CASLIQGGTEAFF.

The chain combines TRBV7-9 with TRBJ2-7; 8 nucleotides match TRBD1. CDR1 and CDR2 (germline): SEHNR, FQNEAQ (reference sequence). This CDR3 has 16 amino acids. J gave up 7 bases and V 2 bases, and 13 bases lay outside the gene matches. The CDR3 nucleotides are TGTGCCAGCAGCTTAAGGGGTCAGGGGGCAATGGAAGAGCAGTACTTC. Encoded protein: CASSLRGQGAMEEQYF.

This clone came up once. The genes are TRBV19 and TRBJ2-2, with TRBD2 matching 9 bases. Unmatched junction bases numbered 6, after V lost 1 base and J lost 3 bases. CDR1 and CDR2 from the germline V gene are LNHDA and SQIVND (reference sequence). This CDR3 has 17 amino acids. The CDR3 bases are TGTGCCAGTAGTATAGTAGCGGGGGACCCCTACACCGGGGAGCTGTTTTTT. It specifies CASSIVAGDPYTGELFF.

V and J are TRBV7-9 and TRBJ1-5, with D hard to call. Trimming stripped 5 bases from V and 1 base from J, with 3 bases between. The CDR3 is 12 residues long. Germline values: CDR1 SEHNR, CDR2 FQNEAQ (reference sequence). The CDR3 DNA reads as TGTGCCAGCAGCCCAAGCAATCAGCCCCAGCATTTT. It specifies CASSPSNQPQHF.

This chain uses TRBV7-3 with TRBJ1-6, with D hard to call. This CDR3 comprises 15 residues. V was cut by 2 bases and J by 7 bases, with 12 bases left in between. Germline V gene lookup returns CDR1 SGHTA and CDR2 FQGTGA. CDR3 coding DNA: TGTGCCAGCAGCTTAGGTCAGCCGAGGAATTCACCCCTCCACTTT. The encoded protein is CASSLGQPRNSPLHF.

The chain carries TRBV7-4 and TRBJ1-2; TRBD1 matches 8 bases. Germline loops: CDR1 SGHVT, CDR2 SQSDAQ. The V segment lost 1 base and the J segment 7 bases; nucleotides outside the gene matches: 8. This CDR3 region has 15 residues. The CDR3 here is CASSLGDRSKGGYTF. CDR3 nucleotides: TGTGCCAGCAGCTTAGGGGACAGGTCAAAGGGTGGCTACACCTTC.